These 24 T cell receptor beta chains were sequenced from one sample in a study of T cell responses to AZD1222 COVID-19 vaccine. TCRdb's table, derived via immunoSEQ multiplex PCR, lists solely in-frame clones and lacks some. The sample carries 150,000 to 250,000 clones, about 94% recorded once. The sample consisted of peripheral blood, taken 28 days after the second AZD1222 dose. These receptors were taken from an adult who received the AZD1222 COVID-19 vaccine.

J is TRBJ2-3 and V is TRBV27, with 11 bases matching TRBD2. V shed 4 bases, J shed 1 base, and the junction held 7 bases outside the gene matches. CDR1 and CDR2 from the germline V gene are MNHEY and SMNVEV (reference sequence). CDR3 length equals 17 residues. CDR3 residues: CASSSPRTSGRTDTQYF. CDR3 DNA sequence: TGTGCCAGCAGTTCACCGAGGACTAGCGGGCGCACAGATACGCAGTATTTT.

For the CDR3, the DNA is TGTGCCAGCAGCCAACTCGCAGAAAAGACCCAGTACTTC. Translation gives CASSQLAEKTQYF. The chain employs TRBV3-1 (or the pseudogene TRBV3-2) and TRBJ2-5, with D uncertain. Germline V CDR1 and CDR2: LGHDT, YNNKEL (reference sequence). CDR3 size: 13 residues. Trimming took off 2 bases at V and 6 bases at J, with 10 bases between the two ends.

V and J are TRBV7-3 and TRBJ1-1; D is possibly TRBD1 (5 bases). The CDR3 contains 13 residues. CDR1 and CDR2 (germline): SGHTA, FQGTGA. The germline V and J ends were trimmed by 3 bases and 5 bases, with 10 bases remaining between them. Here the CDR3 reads CASSLGEKTEAFF. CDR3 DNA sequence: TGTGCCAGCAGCTTGGGGGAAAAGACTGAAGCTTTCTTT.

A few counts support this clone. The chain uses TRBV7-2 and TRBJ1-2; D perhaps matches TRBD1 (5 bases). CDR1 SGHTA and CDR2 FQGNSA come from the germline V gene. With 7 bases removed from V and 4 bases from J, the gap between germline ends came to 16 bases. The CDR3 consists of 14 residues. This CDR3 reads CASMLGGSLYGYTF. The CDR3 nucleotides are TGTGCCAGCATGCTCGGGGGGTCCCTCTATGGCTACACCTTC.

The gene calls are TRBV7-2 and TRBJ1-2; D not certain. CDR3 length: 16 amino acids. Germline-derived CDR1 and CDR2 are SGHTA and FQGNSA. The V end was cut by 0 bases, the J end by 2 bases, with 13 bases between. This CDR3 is CASSLARILLNYGYTF. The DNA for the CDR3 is TGTGCCAGCAGCTTAGCGAGAATATTGCTGAACTATGGCTACACCTTC.

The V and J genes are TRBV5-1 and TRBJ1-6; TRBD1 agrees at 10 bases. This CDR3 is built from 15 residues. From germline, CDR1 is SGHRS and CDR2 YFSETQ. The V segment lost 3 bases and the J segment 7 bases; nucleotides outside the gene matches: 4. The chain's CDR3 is CASSSGQGKNSPLHF. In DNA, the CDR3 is TGCGCCAGCAGCTCGGGACAGGGGAAGAATTCACCCCTCCACTTT.

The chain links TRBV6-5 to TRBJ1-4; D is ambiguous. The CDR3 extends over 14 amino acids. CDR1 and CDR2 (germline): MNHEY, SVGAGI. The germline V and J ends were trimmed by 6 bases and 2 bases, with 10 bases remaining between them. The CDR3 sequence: CASRPTGTNEKLFF. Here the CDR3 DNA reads TGTGCCAGCAGACCGACGGGTACTAATGAAAAACTGTTTTTT.

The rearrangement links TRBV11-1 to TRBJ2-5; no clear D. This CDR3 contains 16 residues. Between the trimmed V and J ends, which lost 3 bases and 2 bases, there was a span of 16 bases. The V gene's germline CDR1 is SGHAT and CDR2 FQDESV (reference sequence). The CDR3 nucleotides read TGTGCCAGCAGCTTGGGCGGTGCACAGAGACAAGAGACCCAGTACTTC. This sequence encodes CASSLGGAQRQETQYF.

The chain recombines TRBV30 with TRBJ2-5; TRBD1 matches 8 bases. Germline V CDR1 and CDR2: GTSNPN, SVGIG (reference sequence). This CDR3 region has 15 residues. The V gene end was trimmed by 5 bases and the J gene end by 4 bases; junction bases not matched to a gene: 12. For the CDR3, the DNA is TGTGCCTGGTGGTCGGGCCAGGGGGCAGGAGAGACCCAGTACTTC. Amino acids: CAWWSGQGAGETQYF.

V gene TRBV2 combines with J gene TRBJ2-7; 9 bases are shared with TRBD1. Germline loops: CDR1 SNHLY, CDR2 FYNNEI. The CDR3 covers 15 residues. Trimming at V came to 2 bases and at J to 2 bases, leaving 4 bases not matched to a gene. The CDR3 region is CASSERRTGAYEQYF. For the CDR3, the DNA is TGTGCCAGCAGTGAACGGAGGACAGGGGCCTACGAGCAGTACTTC.

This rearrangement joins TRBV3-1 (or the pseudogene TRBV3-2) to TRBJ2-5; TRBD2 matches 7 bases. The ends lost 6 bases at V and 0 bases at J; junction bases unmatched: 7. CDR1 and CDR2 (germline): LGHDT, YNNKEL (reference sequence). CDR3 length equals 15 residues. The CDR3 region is CASSPGLPYQETQYF. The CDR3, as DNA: TGTGCCAGCAGTCCGGGACTACCTTACCAAGAGACCCAGTACTTC.

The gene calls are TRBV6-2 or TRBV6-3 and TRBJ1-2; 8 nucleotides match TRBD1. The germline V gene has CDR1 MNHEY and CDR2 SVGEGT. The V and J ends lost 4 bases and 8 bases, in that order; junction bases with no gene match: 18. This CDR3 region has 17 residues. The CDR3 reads CASSSTTTRTGMFGYTF. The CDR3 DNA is TGTGCCAGCAGTTCCACCACAACCCGGACAGGGATGTTCGGCTACACCTTC.

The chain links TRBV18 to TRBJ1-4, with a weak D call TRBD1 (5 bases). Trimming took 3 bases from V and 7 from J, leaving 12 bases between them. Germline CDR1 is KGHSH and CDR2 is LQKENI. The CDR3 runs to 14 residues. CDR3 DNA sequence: TGTGCCAGCTCACCTTCAGGGAATGGTGAAAAACTGTTTTTT. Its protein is CASSPSGNGEKLFF.

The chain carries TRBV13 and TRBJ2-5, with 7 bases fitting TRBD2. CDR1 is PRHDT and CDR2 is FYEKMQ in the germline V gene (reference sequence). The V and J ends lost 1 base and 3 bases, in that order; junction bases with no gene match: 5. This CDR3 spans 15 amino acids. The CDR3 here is CASSLVASGKETQYF. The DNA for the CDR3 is TGTGCCAGCAGCTTAGTGGCTAGCGGTAAAGAGACCCAGTACTTC.

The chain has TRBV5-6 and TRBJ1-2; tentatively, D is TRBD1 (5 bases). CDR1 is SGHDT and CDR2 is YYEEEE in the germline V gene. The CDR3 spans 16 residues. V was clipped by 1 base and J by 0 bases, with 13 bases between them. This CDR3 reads CASSLPGRVANYGYTF. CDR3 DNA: TGTGCCAGCAGCTTGCCGGGCAGGGTAGCTAACTATGGCTACACCTTC.

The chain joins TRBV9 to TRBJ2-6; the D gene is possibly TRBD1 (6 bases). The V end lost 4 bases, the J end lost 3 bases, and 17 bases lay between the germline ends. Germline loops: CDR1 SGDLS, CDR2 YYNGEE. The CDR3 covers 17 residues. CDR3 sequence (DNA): TGTGCCAGCAGCTTGAACAGGGATTATGATGGGGCCAACGTCCTGACTTTC. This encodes CASSLNRDYDGANVLTF.

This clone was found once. The CDR3 loop reads CASSLGVGTGNRWGTDTQYF. The CDR3 DNA reads as TGTGCCAGCAGCTTAGGGGTCGGGACAGGGAATCGGTGGGGCACAGATACGCAGTATTTT. The chain carries TRBV7-6 and TRBJ2-3; 9 bases fit TRBD1. Germline CDR1 reads SGHVS; CDR2 reads FNYEAQ. The CDR3 covers 20 residues. With V trimmed by 1 base and J by 1 base, 15 bases remained unmatched.

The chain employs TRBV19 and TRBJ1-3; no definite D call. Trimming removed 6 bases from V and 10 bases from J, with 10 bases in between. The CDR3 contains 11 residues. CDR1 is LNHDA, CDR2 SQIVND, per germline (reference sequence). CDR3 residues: CASSSRGTIYF. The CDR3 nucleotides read TGTGCCAGTAGCTCACGTGGGACCATATATTTT. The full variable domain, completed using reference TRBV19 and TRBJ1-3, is DGGITQSPKYLFRKEGQNVTLSCEQNLNHDAMYWYRQDPGQGLRLIYYSQIVNDFQKGDIAEGYSVSREKKESFPLTVTSAQKNPTAFYLCASSSRGTIYFGEGSWLTVV.

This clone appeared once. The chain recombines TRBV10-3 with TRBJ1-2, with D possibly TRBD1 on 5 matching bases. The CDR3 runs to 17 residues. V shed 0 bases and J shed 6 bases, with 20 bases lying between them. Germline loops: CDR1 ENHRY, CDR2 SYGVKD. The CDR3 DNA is TGTGCCATCAGTGAGTCGGCGACAGTCCATACAACAAATGGCTACACCTTC. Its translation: CAISESATVHTTNGYTF.

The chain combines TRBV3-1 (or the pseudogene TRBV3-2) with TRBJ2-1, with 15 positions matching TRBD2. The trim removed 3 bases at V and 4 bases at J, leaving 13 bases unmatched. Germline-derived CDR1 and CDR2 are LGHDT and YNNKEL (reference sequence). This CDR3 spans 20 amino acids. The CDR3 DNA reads TGTGCCAGCAGCCAGGCGCGCCCGGGACTAGCGGGGGGACCTTACAATGAGCAGTTCTTC. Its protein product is CASSQARPGLAGGPYNEQFF.

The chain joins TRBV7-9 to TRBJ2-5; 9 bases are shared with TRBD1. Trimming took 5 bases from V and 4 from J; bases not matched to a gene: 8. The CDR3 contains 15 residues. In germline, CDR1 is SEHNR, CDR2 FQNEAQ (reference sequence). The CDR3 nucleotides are TGTGCCAGCAGCGCCTCCCCGGGACAGGGAGAGACCCAGTACTTC. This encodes CASSASPGQGETQYF.

The CDR3, as DNA: TGCGCCAGCAGCTTGCTGGGCGCCGGGGAGCTGTTTTTT. It translates to CASSLLGAGELFF. The rearrangement joins TRBV5-1 to TRBJ2-2; D call uncertain. This CDR3 region has 13 residues. Trimming cost V 1 base and J 6 bases, with 7 bases left between them. From germline, CDR1 is SGHRS and CDR2 YFSETQ.

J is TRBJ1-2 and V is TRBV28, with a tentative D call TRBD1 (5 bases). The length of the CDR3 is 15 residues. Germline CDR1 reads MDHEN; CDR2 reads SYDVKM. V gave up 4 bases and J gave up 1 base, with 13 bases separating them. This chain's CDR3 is CASSYPGTGNYGYTF. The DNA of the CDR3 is TGTGCCAGCAGTTACCCAGGGACGGGTAACTATGGCTACACCTTC.

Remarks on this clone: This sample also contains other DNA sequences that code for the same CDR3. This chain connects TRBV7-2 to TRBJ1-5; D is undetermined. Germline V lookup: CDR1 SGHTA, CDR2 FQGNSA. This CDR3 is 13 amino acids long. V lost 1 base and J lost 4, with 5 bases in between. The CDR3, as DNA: TGTGCCAGCAGCTTAGAGGCGAATCAGCCCCAGCATTTT. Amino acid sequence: CASSLEANQPQHF.